One and the same sample provided the 12 T cell receptor beta chains below, sequenced in a study of blood T cell repertoires in COVID-19 (dated by TCRdb to 2020 to 2022). Libraries were constructed by the immunoSEQ multiplex PCR assay. Imported from immuneACCESS, the table was reduced by TCRdb to in-frame sequences with V and J called. These copies leave out some clones; in studies compared against another copy, an unresolved V gene accounts for under half, and the cause of the remainder is not known. This sample is represented by just over 150,000 clones; less than 90% of them were singletons. The ten largest clones represent 2% to 3% of the sample. Specimen: peripheral blood. These receptors all come from a woman in her sixties or seventies with acute or convalescent COVID-19.

This chain joins TRBV3-1 (or the pseudogene TRBV3-2) and TRBJ1-5; D possibly corresponds to TRBD1 (6 bases). CDR3 size: 15 residues. Germline assignment: CDR1 LGHDT and CDR2 YNNKEL (reference sequence). Trimming cost V 4 bases and J 0 bases, with 10 bases left between them. This CDR3 is CASSLGHNSNQPQHF. The CDR3 DNA follows: TGTGCCAGCAGCCTGGGACATAATAGCAATCAGCCCCAGCATTTT.

The chain is built from TRBV23-1 and TRBJ1-5; D is ambiguous. TRBV23-1 is noted as an ORF with a role that remains uncertain. The CDR3 is made up of 16 amino acids. The V end lost 4 bases, the J end lost 0 bases, and 13 bases lay between the germline ends. CDR3 bases: TGCGCCAGCAGTCCTGCGAGGGAATATAGCAATCAGCCCCAGCATTTT. Translation: CASSPAREYSNQPQHF.

The rearrangement joins TRBV7-9 to TRBJ2-2, with 8 bases matching TRBD2. The CDR3 contains 13 residues. Germline V gives CDR1 SEHNR, CDR2 FQNEAQ (reference sequence). J was trimmed by 12 bases and V by 5 bases; bases with no gene match: 8. CDR3 DNA: TGTGCCAGCAGCCCGCCTCAGCGGGGGCAGCTGTTTTTT. This sequence encodes CASSPPQRGQLFF.

The V and J genes are TRBV7-2 and TRBJ2-7; TRBD1 matches 8 bases. With 1 base clipped from V and 6 bases from J, the junction kept 5 bases outside the gene matches. Germline CDR1 and CDR2: SGHTA and FQGNSA. The CDR3 is 14 residues long. The CDR3 here is CASSLGDRLSEQYF. As DNA, the CDR3 is TGTGCCAGCAGCTTAGGGGACAGGCTCTCCGAGCAGTACTTC.

The chain joins TRBV6-2 or TRBV6-3 to TRBJ1-6; D not resolved. The CDR3 totals 16 residues. Trimming took 2 bases from V and 3 from J, leaving 11 bases between them. Germline V gene data show CDR1 as MNHEY and CDR2 as SVGEGT. CDR3 region: CASSYDTALYNSPLHF. The CDR3 DNA reads as TGTGCCAGCAGTTACGACACCGCCCTCTATAATTCACCCCTCCACTTT.

The chain employs TRBV18 and TRBJ1-1; TRBD1 matches 10 bases. The CDR3 loop spans 16 amino acids. Germline CDR1 and CDR2: KGHSH and LQKENI. V shed 2 bases and J 5 bases; nucleotides not matched to a gene: 8. CDR3 DNA: TGTGCCAGCTCACCAAGGGACAGGGGACATAGTACTGAAGCTTTCTTT. The encoded protein is CASSPRDRGHSTEAFF.

This chain connects TRBV29-1 to TRBJ1-2, with TRBD1 matching over 7 bases. The CDR3 has 16 amino acids. Losses at the gene ends were 3 bases for V and 4 bases for J; bases not matched to a gene: 14. Germline V gene lookup returns CDR1 SQVTM and CDR2 ANQGSEA. The CDR3 coding sequence is TGCAGCGTTGACCAACCTAAGGAAGCAGGGGGCTATGGCTACACCTTC. Translated: CSVDQPKEAGGYGYTF.

This clone was recorded only once. The V and J genes are TRBV6-5 and TRBJ1-5; 7 bases are shared with TRBD1. After removal of 5 bases from V and 4 bases from J, the junction contained 5 bases not matched to a gene. The V gene's germline CDR1 is MNHEY and CDR2 SVGAGI. The CDR3 consists of 14 residues. The CDR3 spells CASSPEGANQPQHF. CDR3 DNA: TGTGCCAGCAGTCCCGAGGGGGCTAATCAGCCCCAGCATTTT.

The J gene is TRBJ2-3, the V gene TRBV6-2 or TRBV6-3; 10 nucleotides agree with TRBD1. V lost 6 bases to trimming and J lost 1 base; unmatched junction nucleotides: 7. The germline V gene has CDR1 MNHEY and CDR2 SVGEGT. This CDR3 comprises 16 residues. CDR3 sequence reads: CASSRDRGIGTDTQYF. DNA for the CDR3: TGTGCCAGCAGCCGGGACAGGGGTATCGGCACAGATACGCAGTATTTT.

This chain uses TRBV2 with TRBJ1-2; TRBD1 might be the D (6 bases). The CDR3 length is 15 residues. Germline V gives CDR1 SNHLY, CDR2 FYNNEI. The V end was cut by 8 bases, the J end by 2 bases, with 18 bases between. For the CDR3, the DNA is TGTGCCAGCGGATCCTGGGGGGGCGCAAACTATGGCTACACCTTC. This codes for CASGSWGGANYGYTF. Using reference TRBV2 and TRBJ1-2 for the parts outside the CDR3, the full variable domain is EPEVTQTPSHQVTQMGQEVILRCVPISNHLYFYWYRQILGQKVEFLVSFYNNEISEKSEIFDDQFSVERPDGSNFTLKIRSTKLEDSAMYFCASGSWGGANYGYTFGSGTRLTVV.

J is TRBJ1-5 and V is TRBV7-9, with D perhaps matching TRBD1 (5 bases). The germline CDR1 and CDR2 sequences are SEHNR and FQNEAQ (reference sequence). The CDR3 extends over 15 amino acids. Trimming cost V 1 base and J 5 bases, with 12 bases left between them. Here the CDR3 reads CASSLGEGRDQPQHF. CDR3 coding DNA: TGTGCCAGCAGCTTAGGGGAAGGCAGGGATCAGCCCCAGCATTTT. Full variable domain (remainder filled in from reference TRBV7-9 and TRBJ1-5): DTGVSQNPRHKITKRGQNVTFRCDPISEHNRLYWYRQTLGQGPEFLTYFQNEAQLEKSRLLSDRFSAERPKGSFSTLEIQRTEQGDSAMYLCASSLGEGRDQPQHFGDGTRLSIL.

V usage is TRBV7-9 and J usage is TRBJ2-7; no clear D gene. The V end was cut by 1 base, the J end by 3 bases, with 4 bases between. Germline lookup yields CDR1 SEHNR and CDR2 FQNEAQ (reference sequence). This CDR3 spans 12 amino acids. Written as DNA, the CDR3 is TGTGCCAGCAGCTTAGGCTACTACGAGCAGTACGTC. It specifies CASSLGYYEQYV.